A single sample is the source of the 16 T cell receptor beta chains below, sequenced in a study of cytomegalovirus exposure and HLA in healthy donors. PCR involved 60 Vbeta and 13 Jbeta primers. The assay was immunoSEQ multiplex PCR, and TCRdb's table has in-frame clones only and misses some. The sample lists some 130,000 clones; 79% were seen once. The sample consisted of PBMCs. The receptors were sampled from a man in his forties in good health and CMV-seropositive.

This chain uses TRBV6-5 with TRBJ2-3; 8 nucleotides line up with TRBD2. J gave up 4 bases and V 0 bases, and 3 bases lay outside the gene matches. Germline CDR1 MNHEY, CDR2 SVGAGI. The CDR3 is made up of 15 amino acids. The DNA for the CDR3 is TGTGCCAGCAGTTACTCGGCGGGGGGTTCAGATACGCAGTATTTT. Translating gives CASSYSAGGSDTQYF.

The chain recombines TRBV6-5 with TRBJ2-7; D not certain. From germline, CDR1 is MNHEY and CDR2 SVGAGI. V was clipped by 5 bases and J by 0 bases, with 8 bases between them. The CDR3 spans 13 residues. The CDR3 region is CASSTPSSYEQYF. The DNA of the CDR3 is TGTGCCAGCAGTACTCCGAGCTCCTACGAGCAGTACTTC.

The gene calls are TRBV28 and TRBJ2-7; 9 positions agree with TRBD1. The CDR3 loop spans 15 amino acids. The germline V gene encodes CDR1 MDHEN and CDR2 SYDVKM. With 5 bases clipped from V and 7 bases from J, the junction kept 12 bases outside the gene matches. The CDR3 here is CASSPTGTGWWEQYF. In nucleotides, the CDR3 is TGTGCCAGCAGTCCTACCGGGACAGGGTGGTGGGAGCAGTACTTC.

Note on this clone: One end of the junction is discordant with germline, which a read error may explain. This chain joins TRBV19 and TRBJ1-1; unclear D gene. Germline V gene sequence: CDR1 LNHDA, CDR2 SQIVND (reference sequence). This CDR3 has 13 amino acids. Here the CDR3 DNA reads TGTGCCAGTAGTTTAGACGGGAACACTGAAGCTTTCTTT. It specifies CASSLDGNTEAFF.

V usage is TRBV27 and J usage is TRBJ2-3; TRBD2 matches 11 bases. The CDR3 is made up of 19 amino acids. Per germline, CDR1 MNHEY and CDR2 SMNVEV (reference sequence). V lost 5 bases and J lost 4; bases outside the gene matches: 17. CDR3 DNA sequence: TGTGCCAGCAGTCCTCCTTCCGGGACTAGCGGCGACCATCCAGATACGCAGTATTTT. It yields the protein CASSPPSGTSGDHPDTQYF.

This clone was found once. The chain links TRBV30 to TRBJ2-5; D is perhaps TRBD2 (7 bases). The V end was cut by 0 bases, the J end by 4 bases, with 12 bases between. CDR1 and CDR2 from the germline V gene are GTSNPN and SVGIG (reference sequence). This CDR3 contains 14 residues. The DNA of the CDR3 is TGTGCCTGGAGTGTGGGGGGCGGGGGAGAGACCCAGTACTTC. This codes for CAWSVGGGGETQYF.

The chain joins TRBV4-1 to TRBJ1-2; D not certain. Germline V gene lookup returns CDR1 MGHRA and CDR2 YSYEKL. The CDR3 covers 14 residues. V was shortened by 3 bases and J by 3 bases, with 11 bases between the two germline ends. The CDR3 region is CASSQKDGDYGYTF. The CDR3 nucleotides are TGCGCCAGCAGCCAGAAGGACGGGGACTATGGCTACACCTTC.

The chain recombines TRBV30 with TRBJ2-5; possible D gene TRBD1, 6 bases. The CDR3 totals 13 residues. Germline V CDR1 and CDR2: GTSNPN, SVGIG (reference sequence). Trimming shortened V by 4 bases and J by 7 bases, and 16 bases separated the two germline ends. The CDR3 protein is CAWILGQGGTQYF. DNA for the CDR3: TGTGCCTGGATACTTGGACAAGGGGGGACCCAGTACTTC.

The CDR3 DNA reads TGTGCCAGCAGCTGGGTAGGGGGGACTACGGGATACGAGCAGTACTTC. Translated, it gives CASSWVGGTTGYEQYF. This rearrangement joins TRBV7-2 to TRBJ2-7; TRBD2 is a possible D gene (7 bases). The CDR3 totals 16 residues. Trimming stripped 4 bases from V and 4 bases from J, with 20 bases between. CDR1 and CDR2 from the germline V gene are SGHTA and FQGNSA.

The rearrangement uses TRBV7-9 and TRBJ2-3, with TRBD2 identical over 7 bases. The CDR3 totals 17 residues. Germline lookup yields CDR1 SEHNR and CDR2 FQNEAQ (reference sequence). Unmatched junction bases numbered 15, after V lost 5 bases and J lost 4 bases. CDR3 DNA sequence: TGTGCCAGCAGCCCCCGGTTGGGCGGGAGCTGGGCAGATACGCAGTATTTT. Its protein product is CASSPRLGGSWADTQYF.

The chain combines TRBV6-1 with TRBJ1-2, with 7 bases lining up with TRBD1. V lost 6 bases, J lost 8 bases, and 6 bases stayed unmatched. CDR1 and CDR2 from the germline V gene are MNHNS and SASEGT. The CDR3 spans 12 residues. The CDR3 bases are TGTGCCAGCAGGACAGGGAGATGGGGCTACACCTTC. Translation: CASRTGRWGYTF.

The rearrangement joins TRBV30 to TRBJ2-3; 10 bases agree with TRBD1. The CDR3 has 15 residues. The V segment lost 2 bases and the J segment 2 bases; nucleotides outside the gene matches: 4. Germline-derived CDR1 and CDR2 are GTSNPN and SVGIG (reference sequence). CDR3 loop: CAWSTGTGDTDTQYF. In nucleotides, the CDR3 is TGTGCCTGGAGTACGGGGACAGGGGACACAGATACGCAGTATTTT.

The genes are TRBV11-3 and TRBJ2-1; 10 bases are shared with TRBD1. Germline V gene sequence: CDR1 SGHNT, CDR2 YENEEA. This CDR3 comprises 14 residues. V lost 5 bases to trimming and J lost 7 bases; unmatched junction nucleotides: 5. This CDR3 is CASSPRTGGNEQFF. CDR3 DNA sequence: TGTGCCAGCAGCCCACGGACAGGGGGGAATGAGCAGTTCTTC.

The chain is built from TRBV6-1 and TRBJ2-4; 11 nucleotides align to TRBD2. The V segment lost 4 bases and the J segment 1 base; nucleotides outside the gene matches: 12. The germline CDR1 and CDR2 sequences are MNHNS and SASEGT. The CDR3 is 19 amino acids. The CDR3 sequence is CASSGGLAETRGAKNIQYF. The CDR3 nucleotides are TGTGCCAGCAGTGGGGGACTAGCGGAGACACGGGGGGCCAAAAACATTCAGTACTTC.

The chain is built from TRBV6-5 and TRBJ2-1; 8 bases agree with TRBD2. Germline CDR1 MNHEY, CDR2 SVGAGI. The junction had 3 bases not matched to a gene; V was cut back by 5 bases and J by 0 bases. The CDR3 is made up of 15 amino acids. The CDR3 region is CASSRTSGSYNEQFF. The CDR3 coding sequence is TGTGCCAGCAGTCGTACTAGCGGCTCCTACAATGAGCAGTTCTTC.

This clone was seen just once. The CDR3 loop reads CASSLRHREGEAFF. DNA for the CDR3: TGTGCCAGCAGCCTAAGGCACAGGGAGGGTGAAGCTTTCTTT. This chain connects TRBV7-3 to TRBJ1-1; possible D gene TRBD1, 6 bases. With 5 bases removed from V and 7 bases from J, the gap between germline ends came to 17 bases. The CDR3 sequence is 14 residues long. Germline lookup yields CDR1 SGHTA and CDR2 FQGTGA.